A single sample gave rise to the 27 T cell receptor beta chains below, sequenced in a study of T-cell memory formation after mild COVID-19. TCRdb analysed the 5' RACE reads with MiXCR anew, one entry per CDR3 protein. The sample yields roughly 610,000 distinct CDR3 sequences, around 15% seen once. Sequencing was done on a sample of PBMCs or a T cell subset sorted from them (not recorded which). The receptors originated from an adult woman who had mild COVID-19 (a few samples of this study predate the infection). Cell type and time point are not known.

As for this clonotype: Just one base apart from a much larger clone, this may be a read error. The gene calls are TRBV29-1 and TRBJ2-1; no definite D call. This CDR3 spans 11 amino acids. CDR1 and CDR2 from the germline V gene are SQVTM and ANQGSEA. The V end was cut by 4 bases, the J end by 5 bases, with 6 bases between. The CDR3 sequence: CSVVWDNEQFF. CDR3 coding DNA: TGCAGCGTTGTATGGGACAATGAGCAGTTCTTC.

V is TRBV12-3 or TRBV12-4 and J is TRBJ2-3, with D maybe TRBD2 (6 bases). The germline V and J ends were trimmed by 3 bases and 0 bases, with 10 bases remaining between them. The CDR3 has 15 residues. CDR3 residues: CASSFGSGSTDTQYF. In nucleotides, the CDR3 is TGTGCCAGCAGTTTCGGGAGCGGGAGCACAGATACGCAGTATTTT.

J is TRBJ2-7 and V is TRBV5-5; D call uncertain. CDR1 is SGHKS, CDR2 YYEKEE, per germline (reference sequence). Trimming cost V 0 bases and J 3 bases, with 10 bases left between them. The CDR3 is 14 residues long. CDR3 in DNA: TGTGCCAGCAGCTTGGGTGATCCTTACTACGAGCAGTACTTC. This translates into CASSLGDPYYEQYF.

The chain employs TRBV4-2 and TRBJ1-2; D remains unclear. From germline, CDR1 is LGHNA and CDR2 YNFKEQ. The CDR3 contains 16 residues. Trimming pared 0 bases from V and 4 bases from J, leaving 15 bases between. The CDR3 sequence is CASSQDSQDYFYGYTF. Written as DNA, the CDR3 is TGTGCCAGCAGCCAAGATAGTCAGGACTACTTCTATGGCTACACCTTC.

This clonotype was counted a few times. The chain joins TRBV12-3 or TRBV12-4 to TRBJ1-6, with TRBD1 matching over 8 bases. The V and J ends lost 1 base and 8 bases, in that order; junction bases with no gene match: 1. The CDR3 runs 14 residues. CDR3 nucleotide sequence: TGTGCCAGCAGTTTAGGGACAGGGCATTCACCCCTCCACTTT. Encoded protein: CASSLGTGHSPLHF.

This clonotype was seen more than once but under ten times. The chain carries TRBV4-2 and TRBJ2-1; no clear D. The CDR3 totals 17 residues. V lost 0 bases and J lost 0, with 12 bases in between. CDR1 LGHNA and CDR2 YNFKEQ come from the germline V gene. The CDR3 reads CASSQETKMSSYNEQFF. The CDR3, as DNA: TGTGCCAGCAGCCAAGAGACGAAAATGAGCTCCTACAATGAGCAGTTCTTC.

This clonotype showed up just a few times. J is TRBJ1-1 and V is TRBV6-1; D is unclear. CDR1 and CDR2 from the germline V gene are MNHNS and SASEGT. Deletions cut 3 bases from V and 4 bases from J, with 6 bases between. The CDR3 length is 12 residues. The CDR3 loop reads CASSEVGTEAFF. The CDR3 nucleotides read TGTGCCAGCAGTGAGGTTGGCACTGAAGCTTTCTTT.

The chain recombines TRBV11-3 with TRBJ2-1, with 12 bases matching TRBD1. This CDR3 is 16 amino acids long. Trimming took 4 bases from V and 7 from J; bases not matched to a gene: 8. CDR1 is SGHNT and CDR2 is YENEEA in the germline V gene. The CDR3 DNA reads TGTGCCAGCAGCTATTCCGGGACAGGGGGCCGGAATGAGCAGTTCTTC. Translated: CASSYSGTGGRNEQFF. Full variable domain (outside the CDR3, taken from reference TRBV11-3 and TRBJ2-1): EAGVVQSPRYKIIEKKQPVAFWCNPISGHNTLYWYLQNLGQGPELLIRYENEEAVDDSQLPKDRFSAERLKGVDSTLKIQPAELGDSAVYLCASSYSGTGGRNEQFFGPGTRLTVL.

In this sample, this clonotype turned up a few times. The CDR3 DNA sequence: TGTGCCAGCTCCTCCAAGGGTTTACCATCTGGGGCCAACGTCCTGACTTTC. Its translation is CASSSKGLPSGANVLTF. The chain is built from TRBV21-1 and TRBJ2-6; the DNA was not compared with TRBD2, the D call given in the table. TRBV21-1 is a pseudogene locus. CDR3 size: 17 residues.

This clonotype turned up a few times. The chain employs TRBV10-3 and TRBJ1-2; D gene uncertain. The CDR3 runs to 13 residues. The germline gives CDR1 ENHRY, CDR2 SYGVKD. Trimming cost V 3 bases and J 3 bases, with 8 bases left between them. The DNA for the CDR3 is TGTGCCATCAGTGATAGCAAAGACTATGGCTACACCTTC. Its translation: CAISDSKDYGYTF.

J is TRBJ1-6 and V is TRBV20-1, with a possible D match to TRBD1 (6 bases). The CDR3 has 13 residues. V lost 3 bases to trimming and J lost 9 bases, with 12 bases between them. CDR1 and CDR2 (germline): DFQATT, SNEGSKA (reference sequence). CDR3 residues: CSASPQGFSPLHF. The CDR3 DNA reads TGCAGTGCTAGCCCACAGGGATTTTCACCCCTCCACTTT.

The chain has TRBV7-9 and TRBJ2-1; D not resolved. The V gene's germline CDR1 is SEHNR and CDR2 FQNEAQ (reference sequence). The CDR3 sequence is 13 residues long. V gave up 5 bases and J gave up 9 bases, with 14 bases separating them. The CDR3 DNA reads as TGTGCCAGCAGCCTAGTGCCGGTCATTGAGCAGTTCTTC. It encodes CASSLVPVIEQFF.

This clonotype appeared a few times. The V call is TRBV25-1, the J call TRBJ2-4; 11 positions agree with TRBD1. V was pared by 3 bases and J by 9 bases, with 4 bases of the junction left unmatched. The CDR3 runs to 14 residues. From germline, CDR1 is MGHDK and CDR2 SYGVNS. CDR3 in amino acids: CASSDPGTGGIQYF. As DNA, the CDR3 is TGTGCCAGCAGTGATCCTGGGACAGGGGGCATTCAGTACTTC. Based on the CDR3 plus reference TRBV25-1 and TRBJ2-4, the full variable domain is EADIYQTPRYLVIGTGKKITLECSQTMGHDKMYWYQQDPGMELHLIHYSYGVNSTEKGDLSSESTVSRIRTEHFPLTLESARPSHTSQYLCASSDPGTGGIQYFGAGTRLSVL.

This clonotype was seen more than once but under ten times. V gene TRBV6-1 combines with J gene TRBJ1-5; D is possibly TRBD1 (6 bases). V lost 2 bases and J 5 bases, leaving 13 bases between the germline ends. Germline CDR1 is MNHNS and CDR2 is SASEGT. This CDR3 region has 15 residues. CDR3: CASSEYRDTYQPQHF. The CDR3 DNA reads as TGTGCCAGCAGTGAATACCGGGACACCTATCAGCCCCAGCATTTT.

The chain recombines TRBV24-1 with TRBJ2-7; D is unresolved. The V gene lost 5 bases and the J gene lost 2 bases, with 15 bases spanning the gap. The CDR3 has 15 amino acids. Germline V lookup: CDR1 KGHDR, CDR2 SFDVKD. This chain's CDR3 is CATSVSTEPTYEQYF. In nucleotides, the CDR3 is TGTGCCACCAGTGTATCAACGGAGCCCACCTACGAGCAGTACTTC.

This clonotype has more than one count but fewer than ten. The rearrangement uses TRBV9 and TRBJ2-2, with 7 bases that match TRBD1. CDR3 size: 16 residues. V gave up 6 bases and J gave up 6 bases; unmatched junction bases: 14. The V gene's germline CDR1 is SGDLS and CDR2 YYNGEE. The CDR3: CASTKTGTGAAGELFF. CDR3 coding DNA: TGTGCCAGCACCAAGACAGGGACCGGTGCGGCCGGGGAGCTGTTTTTT.

This clonotype was seen a few times. The V gene is TRBV12-3 or TRBV12-4, the J gene TRBJ2-7; no firm D call. V was trimmed by 5 bases and J by 3 bases, leaving 14 bases between them. The CDR3 runs to 14 residues. CDR3 in DNA: TGTGCCAGCAGTAGTGTCGTTCGCATCTACGAGCAGTACTTC. Translated, it gives CASSSVVRIYEQYF.

This sequence joins TRBV3-1 and TRBJ1-3; possibly TRBD1 for D (5 bases). From germline, CDR1 is LGHDT and CDR2 YNNKEL (reference sequence). Trimming stripped 4 bases from V and 0 bases from J, with 16 bases between. CDR3 length: 17 amino acids. CDR3 coding DNA: TGTGCCAGCAGCCCTGCCCCAGGGTACTACTCTGGAAACACCATATATTTT. As protein: CASSPAPGYYSGNTIYF.

This chain's CDR3 is CASSPVMGARQETQYF. Written as DNA, the CDR3 is TGTGCCAGCAGCCCCGTTATGGGGGCTAGGCAAGAGACCCAGTACTTC. The chain recombines TRBV7-9 with TRBJ2-5, with D perhaps matching TRBD1 (6 bases). V gave up 5 bases and J gave up 2 bases, with 18 bases separating them. The CDR3 extends over 16 amino acids. Germline CDR1 SEHNR, CDR2 FQNEAQ (reference sequence).

The rearrangement links TRBV29-1 to TRBJ1-1, with TRBD1 identical over 9 bases. The J segment lost 3 bases and the V segment lost 4 bases, leaving 3 bases of the junction unmatched. The length of the CDR3 is 13 residues. The germline gives CDR1 SQVTM, CDR2 ANQGSEA. CDR3 DNA: TGCAGCGTTGGACAGGGGGTTGACACTGAAGCTTTCTTT. It specifies CSVGQGVDTEAFF.

This chain uses TRBV19 with TRBJ1-5; TRBD1 agrees at 7 bases. The CDR3 contains 13 residues. Germline values: CDR1 LNHDA, CDR2 SQIVND (reference sequence). V lost 6 bases to trimming and J lost 3 bases; unmatched junction nucleotides: 2. The DNA of the CDR3 is TGTGCCAGTAGGACAGGGCTCAATCAGCCCCAGCATTTT. Protein product: CASRTGLNQPQHF.

This clonotype was seen more than once but under ten times. The rearrangement uses TRBV9 and TRBJ1-1, with D perhaps matching TRBD1 (5 bases). The CDR3 length is 15 residues. The germline V gene has CDR1 SGDLS and CDR2 YYNGEE. V lost 3 bases, J lost 0 bases, and 12 bases lay in between. The CDR3 is CASSGGVVMNTEAFF. In DNA, the CDR3 is TGTGCCAGCAGCGGGGGGGTGGTGATGAACACTGAAGCTTTCTTT.

In its sample, this clonotype was seen a few times. With a much larger clone just one base away, this may be a read error. Likely a read error: the CDR3 ends without its conserved phenylalanine or tryptophan. This chain uses TRBV28 with TRBJ2-3, with a tentative D call TRBD1 (6 bases). The germline V and J ends were trimmed by 8 bases and 1 base, with 16 bases remaining between them. The CDR3 runs 15 residues. The germline V gene has CDR1 MDHEN and CDR2 SYDVKM. The CDR3 DNA reads as TGTGCCAGCTGGGGCAGGGGAACGGGCACAGATACGCAGTATTCT. It yields the protein CASWGRGTGTDTQYS.

This chain links TRBV7-9 with TRBJ2-7; D is unresolved. Trimming stripped 5 bases from V and 2 bases from J, with 22 bases between. CDR1 and CDR2 from the germline V gene are SEHNR and FQNEAQ (reference sequence). This CDR3 has 17 residues. CDR3 bases: TGTGCCAGCAGCCTGCCTCTCGTTTCGGAAGGGCCCTACGAGCAGTACTTC. Encoded protein: CASSLPLVSEGPYEQYF.

The table lists this clonotype with a few counts. The chain links TRBV5-1 to TRBJ2-7; D is perhaps TRBD1 (5 bases). The CDR3 extends over 15 amino acids. Germline lookup yields CDR1 SGHRS and CDR2 YFSETQ. Deletions cut 6 bases from V and 6 bases from J, with 22 bases between. CDR3 sequence (DNA): TGCGCCAGCAAAGGGGAACCGACAACCGGGCTCGAGCAGTACTTC. Translation: CASKGEPTTGLEQYF.

This clonotype has more than one count but fewer than ten. The chain is built from TRBV7-2 and TRBJ1-1; D perhaps matches TRBD1 (5 bases). The CDR3 sequence is 14 residues long. V was pared by 3 bases and J by 3 bases, with 11 bases between. Germline assignment: CDR1 SGHTA and CDR2 FQGNSA. Written as DNA, the CDR3 is TGTGCCAGCAGCTTGGGACCCCGCGACACTGAAGCTTTCTTT. This gives the protein CASSLGPRDTEAFF.

The V gene is TRBV5-1, the J gene TRBJ2-5; a possible D gene is TRBD2 (6 bases). Germline V gives CDR1 SGHRS, CDR2 YFSETQ. V was cut by 0 bases and J by 3 bases, with 15 bases left in between. This CDR3 has 16 amino acids. The CDR3: CASSLAESSAEETQYF. CDR3 nucleotides: TGCGCCAGCAGCTTGGCCGAATCTAGCGCCGAAGAGACCCAGTACTTC.